This entry describes one T cell receptor beta chain. Antigen unknown. This record belongs to a study of OX40 agonist ivuxolimab in advanced cancers. Overall study results and limits: Expanded clones tended on average to be more numerous among CD8+ T cells than CD4+.

CDR1 SGHRS and CDR2 YFSETQ come from the germline V gene. The CDR3 is made up of 13 amino acids. V was shortened by 0 bases and J by 4 bases, with 7 bases between the two germline ends. Produced via immunoSEQ multiplex PCR; TCRdb's table is partial and in-frame only. The sample includes 6,400 or so clones, over 70% seen only once; the top ten take around a quarter. The TCR sequence derives from an adult with an advanced solid tumor such as melanoma, head and neck, liver or kidney cancer. The chain joins TRBV5-1 to TRBJ1-2, with D possibly being TRBD1 (5 bases). The input for sequencing was CD4+ or CD8+ T cells sorted from blood, taken in a trial of the OX40 agonist ivuxolimab. DNA of the CDR3: TGCGCCAGCAGCTTGGACGACAGCTATGGCTACACCTTC. Amino acid sequence: CASSLDDSYGYTF.